This T cell receptor (beta chain) was captured in a study of glioma-infiltrating T cells after dendritic cell vaccination. The CDR3 contains 11 residues. Germline V CDR1 and CDR2: SGHNT, YYREEE (reference sequence). Trimming took 3 bases from V and 8 from J, leaving 8 bases between them. Time point specified: after dendritic cell vaccination, including at tumor progression/relapse. Clones were read by immunoSEQ multiplex PCR, and TCRdb kept only the in-frame ones, dropping some. The sample carries over 90,000 clones, approximately 80% recorded once. This specimen was blood, taken after dendritic cell vaccination. This sequence originates from a human donor with glioblastoma. The genes are TRBV5-4 and TRBJ1-2; D is possibly TRBD1 (6 bases). In nucleotides, the CDR3 is TGTGCCAGCAGCTCAGGGGCGGGCTACACCTTC. Amino acids: CASSSGAGYTF.